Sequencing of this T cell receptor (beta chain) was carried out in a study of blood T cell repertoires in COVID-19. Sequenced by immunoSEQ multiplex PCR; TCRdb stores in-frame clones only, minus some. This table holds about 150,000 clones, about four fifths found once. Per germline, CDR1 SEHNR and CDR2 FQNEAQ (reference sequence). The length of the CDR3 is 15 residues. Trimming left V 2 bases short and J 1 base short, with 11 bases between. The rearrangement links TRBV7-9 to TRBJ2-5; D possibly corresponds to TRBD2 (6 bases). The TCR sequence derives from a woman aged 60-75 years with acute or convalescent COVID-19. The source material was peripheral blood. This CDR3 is CASSLRSSVQETQYF. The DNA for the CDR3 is TGTGCCAGCAGCTTACGATCTAGCGTCCAAGAGACCCAGTACTTC.